The T cell receptor beta chain under discussion was sequenced for a study of identical twins. This clonotype was detected ten times or more. Its antigen is undetermined. Germline CDR1 reads KGHSH; CDR2 reads LQKENI. J gave up 4 bases and V 3 bases, and 8 bases lay outside the gene matches. The CDR3 loop spans 17 amino acids. Study-wide findings and caveats: Alpha sequences that were out-of-frame and twin-shared showed an excess of low generation probability. Conclusions leaned on cross-sectional statistical analysis and did not track the same donors over time.

Each CDR3 protein is one row after TCRdb ran MiXCR on the 5' RACE reads. Of roughly 690,000 distinct CDR3 sequences in the sample, 6% to 6.5% were seen once. This sequence originates from a man aged 18 to 30 in good health. Specimen: naive T cells sorted from blood. This sequence joins TRBV18 and TRBJ2-1; 11 bases are a match to TRBD2. CDR3 coding DNA: TGTGCCAGCTCACCGGCTAGCGGGGGGAATACTTACAATGAGCAGTTCTTC. Translated: CASSPASGGNTYNEQFF. The variable domain in full, completed from reference TRBV18 and TRBJ2-1, reads NAGVMQNPRHLVRRRGQEARLRCSPMKGHSHVYWYRQLPEEGLKFMVYLQKENIIDESGMPKERFSAEFPKEGPSILRIQQVVRGDSAAYFCASSPASGGNTYNEQFFGPGTRLTVL.